This entry lists 28 T cell receptor beta chains sequenced from one sample in a study of shared clonotypes between healthy human individuals. Measured with immunoSEQ multiplex PCR; TCRdb has only the in-frame clones, and not every one. Of around 350,000 clones listed, around 79% were seen once; the top ten hold 8% to 13%. The sample taken for sequencing was memory CD4+ T cells sorted from blood. Subset defined: CD45RA-negative fraction. The receptors shown here come from a man younger than 40 in good health.

The chain recombines TRBV14 with TRBJ2-6; 8 bases line up with TRBD1. The V gene's germline CDR1 is SGHDN and CDR2 FVKESK. The CDR3 contains 16 residues. J lost 4 bases, V lost 6 bases, and 8 bases had no gene match. The chain's CDR3 is CASRPDRVLGANVLTF. The CDR3 nucleotides are TGTGCCAGCAGGCCGGACAGGGTACTGGGGGCCAACGTCCTGACTTTC.

The V gene is TRBV7-2, the J gene TRBJ2-7, with a possible D match to TRBD2 (6 bases). The V end was cut by 2 bases, the J end by 0 bases, with 11 bases between. The germline CDR1 and CDR2 sequences are SGHTA and FQGNSA. The CDR3 sequence is 15 residues long. CDR3 region: CASSLRAGHSYEQYF. The CDR3, as DNA: TGTGCCAGCAGCTTAAGGGCGGGGCACTCCTACGAGCAGTACTTC.

The gene calls are TRBV28 and TRBJ2-7; D tentatively reads TRBD1 or TRBD2 (5 bases each). This CDR3 contains 14 residues. Trimming took 6 bases from V and 9 from J, leaving 21 bases between them. Germline V gene sequence: CDR1 MDHEN, CDR2 SYDVKM. In nucleotides, the CDR3 is TGTGCCAGCAGCCGACCTGGGGCGGGCCTCGTGCAGTACTTC. Amino acid sequence: CASSRPGAGLVQYF.

This chain joins TRBV7-8 and TRBJ1-1; D unresolved. CDR1 is SGHVS and CDR2 is FQNEAQ in the germline V gene. This CDR3 comprises 15 residues. V was trimmed by 5 bases and J by 0 bases, leaving 13 bases between them. CDR3: CASSPPLLMNTEAFF. Written as DNA, the CDR3 is TGTGCCAGCAGCCCCCCCCTCTTAATGAACACTGAAGCTTTCTTT.

The rearrangement links TRBV5-4 to TRBJ2-3; D gene ambiguous. This CDR3 comprises 14 residues. Germline V gene data show CDR1 as SGHNT and CDR2 as YYREEE (reference sequence). V dropped 9 bases and J dropped 2 bases, with 16 bases sitting between them. The CDR3 region has the DNA TGTGCCATCCCCGCCTCTTCGCACACAGATACGCAGTATTTT. The encoded protein is CAIPASSHTDTQYF.

For this clone: The sample carries other DNA sequences with the same CDR3. V and J are TRBV29-1 and TRBJ2-1; D is unclear. Germline CDR1 SQVTM, CDR2 ANQGSEA. Trimming cost V 7 bases and J 6 bases, with 13 bases left between them. The CDR3 is 12 amino acids. CDR3 protein: CSAVGAGNEQFF. The DNA of the CDR3 is TGCAGCGCAGTTGGCGCCGGCAATGAGCAGTTCTTC.

V usage is TRBV18 and J usage is TRBJ1-5; tentative D call: TRBD1 (5 bases). Germline CDR1 KGHSH, CDR2 LQKENI. The V gene lost 4 bases and the J gene lost 9 bases, with 19 bases spanning the gap. The CDR3 extends over 15 amino acids. CDR3 amino acids: CASSRTDSRGTPQHF. CDR3 coding DNA: TGTGCCAGCTCACGAACCGACAGTAGAGGGACGCCCCAGCATTTT. The full variable domain, completed using reference TRBV18 and TRBJ1-5, is NAGVMQNPRHLVRRRGQEARLRCSPMKGHSHVYWYRQLPEEGLKFMVYLQKENIIDESGMPKERFSAEFPKEGPSILRIQQVVRGDSAAYFCASSRTDSRGTPQHFGDGTRLSIL.

V gene TRBV15 combines with J gene TRBJ1-2; tentatively, D is TRBD1 (6 bases). The CDR3 covers 13 residues. The germline gives CDR1 LNHNV, CDR2 YYDKDF (reference sequence). Trimming took 8 bases from V and 4 from J, leaving 14 bases between them. The CDR3 sequence: CATSPARGYGYTF. As DNA, the CDR3 is TGTGCCACCTCCCCAGCCAGGGGCTATGGCTACACCTTC. The full variable domain, its missing parts supplied by reference TRBV15 and TRBJ1-2, is DAMVIQNPRYQVTQFGKPVTLSCSQTLNHNVMYWYQQKSSQAPKLLFHYYDKDFNNEADTPDNFQSRRPNTSFCFLDIRSPGLGDTAMYLCATSPARGYGYTFGSGTRLTVV.

V and J are TRBV5-6 and TRBJ2-3; 15 bases are a match to TRBD2. CDR1 and CDR2 (germline): SGHDT, YYEEEE. This CDR3 has 15 residues. V lost 6 bases, J lost 8 bases, and 7 bases stayed unmatched. CDR3 region: CASTGLAGGPGTQYF. CDR3 nucleotide sequence: TGTGCCAGCACCGGACTAGCGGGAGGGCCGGGTACGCAGTATTTT.

V and J are TRBV5-1 and TRBJ2-1, with TRBD2 identical over 8 bases. The CDR3 totals 15 residues. Looked up from germline, CDR1 is SGHRS and CDR2 is YFSETQ. Unmatched junction bases numbered 6, after V lost 4 bases and J lost 3 bases. CDR3 protein: CASSVTGTSYNEQFF. CDR3 bases: TGCGCCAGCAGCGTCACCGGGACTAGCTACAATGAGCAGTTCTTC.

This chain joins TRBV5-1 and TRBJ2-7, with no clear D. The CDR3 contains 11 residues. Trimming took 0 bases from V and 9 from J, leaving 7 bases between them. Per the germline V gene, CDR1 is SGHRS and CDR2 is YFSETQ. The CDR3 sequence: CASSLEGRQYF. CDR3 nucleotides: TGCGCCAGCAGCTTGGAGGGAAGGCAGTACTTC.

Only a few counts were recorded for this clone. J is TRBJ2-1 and V is TRBV25-1; no firm D call. The CDR3 sequence is 11 residues long. Germline V gene sequence: CDR1 MGHDK, CDR2 SYGVNS. V was trimmed by 5 bases and J by 8 bases, leaving 7 bases between them. CDR3 sequence: CASSHGDEQFF. CDR3 DNA sequence: TGTGCCAGCAGTCACGGCGATGAGCAGTTCTTC. Using reference TRBV25-1 and TRBJ2-1 for the parts outside the CDR3, the full variable domain is EADIYQTPRYLVIGTGKKITLECSQTMGHDKMYWYQQDPGMELHLIHYSYGVNSTEKGDLSSESTVSRIRTEHFPLTLESARPSHTSQYLCASSHGDEQFFGPGTRLTVL.

The table lists this clone with a few counts. The chain has TRBV7-2 and TRBJ2-1; 7 bases map to TRBD1. The CDR3 length is 15 residues. V lost 5 bases, J lost 12 bases, and 16 bases stayed unmatched. In germline, CDR1 is SGHTA, CDR2 FQGNSA. This chain's CDR3 is CASSQSPQGLIRQFF. Written as DNA, the CDR3 is TGTGCCAGCAGCCAAAGCCCACAGGGGTTAATCCGGCAGTTCTTC.

This clone was seen more than once but under ten times. V usage is TRBV9 and J usage is TRBJ2-3; D unclear. Germline values: CDR1 SGDLS, CDR2 YYNGEE. Trimming cost V 2 bases and J 6 bases, with 10 bases left between them. This CDR3 region has 13 residues. CDR3 region: CASSVSYADTQYF. In DNA form, the CDR3 reads TGTGCCAGCAGCGTGAGTTATGCTGATACGCAGTATTTT.

Comments on this clone: Different DNA sequences within this sample yield the same CDR3. The chain has TRBV28 and TRBJ2-1, with D possibly matching TRBD2 (5 bases). In germline, CDR1 is MDHEN, CDR2 SYDVKM. V was trimmed by 6 bases and J by 0 bases, leaving 9 bases between them. The CDR3 has 14 amino acids. In DNA form, the CDR3 reads TGTGCCAGCAGAAGCGGAAGCTCCTACAATGAGCAGTTCTTC. Its protein is CASRSGSSYNEQFF.

The table lists this clone with a few counts. The rearrangement joins TRBV18 to TRBJ2-3; D call uncertain. The ends were cut back, 3 bases at V and 4 bases at J, with 14 bases in the middle. Germline lookup yields CDR1 KGHSH and CDR2 LQKENI. This CDR3 is 15 amino acids long. The CDR3 DNA reads as TGTGCCAGCTCACCGACGGGTAGTAAATCAGATACGCAGTATTTT. Its translation is CASSPTGSKSDTQYF.

CDR3 sequence: CASSLGLAGNNEQFF. As DNA, the CDR3 is TGCGCCAGCAGCTTGGGTCTAGCGGGGAACAATGAGCAGTTCTTC. The V gene is TRBV5-1, the J gene TRBJ2-1, with 9 bases aligning to TRBD2. In germline, CDR1 is SGHRS, CDR2 YFSETQ. CDR3 length: 15 residues. The V segment lost 0 bases and the J segment 5 bases; nucleotides outside the gene matches: 3. Drawing the rest from reference TRBV5-1 and TRBJ2-1, the complete variable domain is KAGVTQTPRYLIKTRGQQVTLSCSPISGHRSVSWYQQTPGQGLQFLFEYFSETQRNKGNFPGRFSGRQFSNSRSEMNVSTLELGDSALYLCASSLGLAGNNEQFFGPGTRLTVL.

This sequence joins TRBV2 and TRBJ2-5; 7 nucleotides agree with TRBD2. The germline V gene encodes CDR1 SNHLY and CDR2 FYNNEI. Unmatched junction bases numbered 7, after V lost 10 bases and J lost 5 bases. The CDR3 contains 12 residues. The CDR3 loop reads CAMGGDGETQYF. The CDR3 region has the DNA TGTGCCATGGGAGGGGATGGGGAGACCCAGTACTTC.

This clone was seen once. The CDR3 reads CASSPGGRDQETQYF. CDR3 DNA sequence: TGTGCCAGCAGCCCCGGCGGCAGGGACCAAGAGACCCAGTACTTC. V gene TRBV7-6 combines with J gene TRBJ2-5; a possible D gene is TRBD1 (5 bases). The CDR3 covers 15 residues. Germline CDR1 SGHVS, CDR2 FNYEAQ. V was trimmed by 5 bases and J by 0 bases, leaving 13 bases between them. The full variable domain, rest sourced from reference TRBV7-6 and TRBJ2-5, is GAGVSQSPRYKVTKRGQDVALRCDPISGHVSLYWYRQALGQGPEFLTYFNYEAQQDKSGLPNDRFSAERPEGSISTLTIQRTEQRDSAMYRCASSPGGRDQETQYFGPGTRLLVL.

This rearrangement joins TRBV4-3 to TRBJ1-5; D gene uncertain. This CDR3 has 15 amino acids. The germline V gene has CDR1 LGHNA and CDR2 YSLEER. Trimming left V 1 base short and J 1 base short, with 8 bases between. The CDR3, as DNA: TGCGCCAGCAGCCAAGCTGTGGGCAGCAATCAGCCCCAGCATTTT. Residues: CASSQAVGSNQPQHF.

The genes are TRBV7-7 and TRBJ1-1; D is perhaps TRBD1 (5 bases). Deletions cut 11 bases from V and 5 bases from J, with 18 bases between. CDR1 and CDR2 from the germline V gene are SSHAT and FNYEAQ (reference sequence). CDR3 length: 13 amino acids. In DNA, the CDR3 is TGTGCCGTTGGGGCGGGGCAGGGAACTGAAGCTTTCTTT. Protein: CAVGAGQGTEAFF. The entire variable domain, with the rest obtained from reference TRBV7-7 and TRBJ1-1, is as follows: GAGVSQSPRYKVTKRGQDVTLRCDPISSHATLYWYQQALGQGPEFLTYFNYEAQPDKSGLPSDRFSAERPEGSISTLTIQRTEQRDSAMYRCAVGAGQGTEAFFGQGTRLTVV.

The chain combines TRBV7-8 with TRBJ1-3; tentatively, D is TRBD1 (5 bases). The germline gives CDR1 SGHVS, CDR2 FQNEAQ. V lost 5 bases and J lost 4, with 12 bases in between. CDR3 size: 14 residues. Written as DNA, the CDR3 is TGTGCCAGCAGCCCCCGGGACCGAGGAAACACCATATATTTT. Translated: CASSPRDRGNTIYF.

This chain uses TRBV7-9 with TRBJ2-7, with TRBD2 as a possible D gene (5 bases). The CDR3 contains 17 residues. V lost 5 bases, J lost 7 bases, and 27 bases lay in between. Per germline, CDR1 SEHNR and CDR2 FQNEAQ (reference sequence). The CDR3 DNA sequence: TGTGCCAGCAGCCCTCCCGCTGGTGGACTCGGGGTCTTAGAGCAGTACTTC. Protein sequence: CASSPPAGGLGVLEQYF.

This clone has only one observation. The chain couples TRBV5-4 to TRBJ2-4; TRBD1 aligns across 7 bases. J lost 2 bases, V lost 3 bases, and 8 bases had no gene match. The length of the CDR3 is 16 residues. Germline-derived CDR1 and CDR2 are SGHNT and YYREEE (reference sequence). The CDR3 DNA follows: TGTGCCAGCAGCTCCGGACAGGATAAAACCAAAAACATTCAGTACTTC. It is translated as CASSSGQDKTKNIQYF.

This clone has a count of ten or more. The V call is TRBV2, the J call TRBJ2-7; 8 bases match TRBD1. This CDR3 has 16 amino acids. The trim removed 6 bases at V and 6 bases at J, leaving 16 bases unmatched. Per germline, CDR1 SNHLY and CDR2 FYNNEI. The CDR3 here is CASRTTRDRSSSEQYF. In DNA, the CDR3 is TGTGCCAGCAGGACGACCCGGGACAGGTCTAGTAGCGAGCAGTACTTC.

V usage is TRBV28 and J usage is TRBJ2-2; D not certain. Trimming left V 5 bases short and J 3 bases short, with 10 bases between. Looked up from germline, CDR1 is MDHEN and CDR2 is SYDVKM. This CDR3 has 14 residues. The CDR3 here is CASSPRLDTGELFF. The CDR3, as DNA: TGTGCCAGCAGTCCCCGACTGGACACCGGGGAGCTGTTTTTT.

V usage is TRBV28 and J usage is TRBJ1-1; TRBD1 might be the D (6 bases). V was clipped by 5 bases and J by 4 bases, with 17 bases between them. CDR1 MDHEN and CDR2 SYDVKM come from the germline V gene. There are 15 residues in the CDR3. CDR3 residues: CASSKRTGHGTEAFF. For the CDR3, the DNA is TGTGCCAGCAGTAAACGAACAGGGCATGGCACTGAAGCTTTCTTT.

This clone was recorded a few times. The rearrangement joins TRBV11-2 to TRBJ2-7; no clear D. CDR3 length: 13 amino acids. Germline CDR1 and CDR2: SGHAT and FQNNGV. V shed 0 bases and J shed 3 bases, with 6 bases lying between them. CDR3 region: CASSLEWYYEQYF. The CDR3, as DNA: TGTGCCAGCAGCTTAGAATGGTACTACGAGCAGTACTTC.